This T cell receptor beta chain was sequenced during a study of T cells expressing NK-cell markers. Whole-study context: Sorted CD3+CD56-NKG2C+, CD3+CD56+NKG2C+ and CD3+CD56+NKG2C- T cells supplied the TCR beta repertoires.

Study-level findings and limits: HCMV specificity of the expanded NKG2C+ T cell clones was not established. In a group of five to seven donors, dominant NKG2C+ clonotypes represented roughly 1.0-7.5% of CD8+ T cells.

CDR3 length: 13 amino acids. Comments on this clonotype: The antigen is not known.

What made the TCR beta cDNA was 5'RACE template switching with UMIs. From the 5' RACE reads, TCRdb lists one entry per CDR3 protein and no DNA. In total, the table holds about 550,000 distinct CDR3 sequences. Sequencing was carried out using blood T cells: a sorted CD56 or NKG2C T cell subset, CD4+ or CD8+ T cells, or bulk PBMC T cells (not recorded which). The chain carries TRBV12-3 or TRBV12-4 and TRBJ2-7; TCRdb's D call of TRBD1 is untestable without DNA. This TCR derives from a young man in good health. The CDR3 here is CASTSAGAYEQYF.